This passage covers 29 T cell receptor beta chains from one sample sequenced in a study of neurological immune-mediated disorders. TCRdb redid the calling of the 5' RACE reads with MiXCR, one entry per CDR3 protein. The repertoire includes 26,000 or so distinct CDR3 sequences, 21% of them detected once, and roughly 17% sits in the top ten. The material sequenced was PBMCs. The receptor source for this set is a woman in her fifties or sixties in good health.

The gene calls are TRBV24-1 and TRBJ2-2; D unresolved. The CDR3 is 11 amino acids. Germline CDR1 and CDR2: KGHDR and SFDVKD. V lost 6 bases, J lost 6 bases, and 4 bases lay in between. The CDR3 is CATSMAGELFF. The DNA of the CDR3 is TGTGCCACCAGTATGGCCGGGGAGCTGTTTTTT.

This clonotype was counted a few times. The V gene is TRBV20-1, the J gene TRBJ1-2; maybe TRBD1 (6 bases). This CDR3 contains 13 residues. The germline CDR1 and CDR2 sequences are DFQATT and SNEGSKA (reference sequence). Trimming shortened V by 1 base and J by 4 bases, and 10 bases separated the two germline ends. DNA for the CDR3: TGCAGTGCTAGAGGCAGGGGCCCCTATGGCTACACCTTC. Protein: CSARGRGPYGYTF.

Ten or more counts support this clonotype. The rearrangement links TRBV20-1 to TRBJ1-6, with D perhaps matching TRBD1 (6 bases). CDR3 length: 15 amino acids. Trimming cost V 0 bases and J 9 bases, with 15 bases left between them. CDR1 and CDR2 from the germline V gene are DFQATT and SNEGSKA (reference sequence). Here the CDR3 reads CSARDWRGLISPLHF. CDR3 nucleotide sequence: TGCAGTGCTAGAGATTGGCGGGGGCTGATTTCACCCCTCCACTTT.

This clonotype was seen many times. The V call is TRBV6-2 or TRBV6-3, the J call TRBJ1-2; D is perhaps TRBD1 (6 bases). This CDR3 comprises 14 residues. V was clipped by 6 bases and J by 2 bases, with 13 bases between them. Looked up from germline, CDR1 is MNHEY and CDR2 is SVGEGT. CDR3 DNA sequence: TGTGCCAGCAGCGGCCGGGACACCAACTATGGCTACACCTTC. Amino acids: CASSGRDTNYGYTF.

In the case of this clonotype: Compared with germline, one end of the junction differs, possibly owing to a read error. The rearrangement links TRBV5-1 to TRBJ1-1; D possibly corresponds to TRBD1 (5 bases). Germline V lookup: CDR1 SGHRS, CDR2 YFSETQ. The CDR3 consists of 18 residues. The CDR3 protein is CASSLAMAGHGENTESSF. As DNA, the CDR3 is TGCGCCAGCAGCTTGGCCATGGCAGGGCATGGGGAGAACACTGAATCTTCCTTT. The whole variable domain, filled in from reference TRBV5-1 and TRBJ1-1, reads KAGVTQTPRYLIKTRGQQVTLSCSPISGHRSVSWYQQTPGQGLQFLFEYFSETQRNKGNFPGRFSGRQFSNSRSEMNVSTLELGDSALYLCASSLAMAGHGENTESSFGQGTRLTVV.

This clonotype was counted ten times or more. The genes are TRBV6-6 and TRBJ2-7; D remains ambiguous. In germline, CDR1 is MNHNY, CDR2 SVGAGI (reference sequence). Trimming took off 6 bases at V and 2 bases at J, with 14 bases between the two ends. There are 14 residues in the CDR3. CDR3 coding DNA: TGTGCCAGCAGCTTACCGGGCGTCGCCTACGAGCAGTACTTC. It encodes CASSLPGVAYEQYF.

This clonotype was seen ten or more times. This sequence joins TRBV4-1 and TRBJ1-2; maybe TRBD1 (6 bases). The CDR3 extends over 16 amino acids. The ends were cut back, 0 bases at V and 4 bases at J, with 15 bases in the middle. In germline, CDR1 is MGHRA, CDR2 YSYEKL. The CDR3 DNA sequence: TGCGCCAGCAGCCAAGATCAGTCCCGACAGGCCTATGGCTACACCTTC. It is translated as CASSQDQSRQAYGYTF.

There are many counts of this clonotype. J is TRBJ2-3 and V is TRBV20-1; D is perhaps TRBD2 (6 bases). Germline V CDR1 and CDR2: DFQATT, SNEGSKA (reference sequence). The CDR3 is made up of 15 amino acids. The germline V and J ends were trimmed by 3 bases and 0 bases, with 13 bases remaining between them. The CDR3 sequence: CSASWRRESTDTQYF. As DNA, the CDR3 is TGCAGTGCTAGTTGGCGGCGGGAAAGCACAGATACGCAGTATTTT.

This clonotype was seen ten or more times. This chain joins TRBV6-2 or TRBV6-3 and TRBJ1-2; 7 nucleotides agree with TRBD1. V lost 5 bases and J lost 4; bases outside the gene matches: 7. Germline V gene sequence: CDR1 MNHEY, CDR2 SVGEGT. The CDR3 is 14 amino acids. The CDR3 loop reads CASSETGVGYGYTF. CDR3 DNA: TGTGCCAGCAGTGAAACAGGGGTCGGCTATGGCTACACCTTC.

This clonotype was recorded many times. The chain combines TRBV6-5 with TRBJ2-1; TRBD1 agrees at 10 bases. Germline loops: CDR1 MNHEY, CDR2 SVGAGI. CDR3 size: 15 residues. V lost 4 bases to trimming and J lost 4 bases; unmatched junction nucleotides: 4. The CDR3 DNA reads TGTGCCAGCAGTTTCAGACAGGGGGCATACAATGAGCAGTTCTTC. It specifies CASSFRQGAYNEQFF.

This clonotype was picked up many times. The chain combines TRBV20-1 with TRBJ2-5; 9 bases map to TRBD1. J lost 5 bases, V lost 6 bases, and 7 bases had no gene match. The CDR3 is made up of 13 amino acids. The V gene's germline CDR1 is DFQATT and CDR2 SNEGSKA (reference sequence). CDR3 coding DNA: TGCAGTGCCCCGACAGGGGGACGGGAGACCCAGTACTTC. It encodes CSAPTGGRETQYF.

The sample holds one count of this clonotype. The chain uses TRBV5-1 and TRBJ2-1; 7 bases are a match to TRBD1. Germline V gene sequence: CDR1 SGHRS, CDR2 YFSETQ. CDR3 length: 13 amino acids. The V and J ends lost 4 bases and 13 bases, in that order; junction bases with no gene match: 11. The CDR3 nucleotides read TGCGCCAGCAGCCCGATTGACAGGGAAGTTCAGTTCTTC. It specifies CASSPIDREVQFF.

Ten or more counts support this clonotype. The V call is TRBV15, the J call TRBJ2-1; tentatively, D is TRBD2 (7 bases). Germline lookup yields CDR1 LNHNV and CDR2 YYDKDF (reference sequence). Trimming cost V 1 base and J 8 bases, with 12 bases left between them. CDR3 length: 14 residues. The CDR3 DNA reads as TGTGCCACCAGCAGAGTCGGGGGGCTAGATGAGCAGTTCTTC. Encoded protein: CATSRVGGLDEQFF. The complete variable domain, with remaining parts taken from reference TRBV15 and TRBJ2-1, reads DAMVIQNPRYQVTQFGKPVTLSCSQTLNHNVMYWYQQKSSQAPKLLFHYYDKDFNNEADTPDNFQSRRPNTSFCFLDIRSPGLGDTAMYLCATSRVGGLDEQFFGPGTRLTVL.

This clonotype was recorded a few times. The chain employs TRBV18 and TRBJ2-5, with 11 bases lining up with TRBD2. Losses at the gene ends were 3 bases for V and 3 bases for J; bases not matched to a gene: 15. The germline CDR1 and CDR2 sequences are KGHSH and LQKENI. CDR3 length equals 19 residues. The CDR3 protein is CASSPLLSSGTSGKETQYF. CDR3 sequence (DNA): TGTGCCAGCTCACCCCTTCTCAGTTCCGGGACTAGCGGAAAAGAGACCCAGTACTTC.

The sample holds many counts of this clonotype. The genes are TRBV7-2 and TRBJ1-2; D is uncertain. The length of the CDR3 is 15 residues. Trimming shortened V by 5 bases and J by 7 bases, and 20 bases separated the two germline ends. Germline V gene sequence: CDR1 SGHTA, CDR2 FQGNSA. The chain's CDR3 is CASSLHDGRGAGYTF. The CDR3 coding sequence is TGTGCCAGCAGCCTCCACGACGGCCGAGGAGCTGGCTACACCTTC.

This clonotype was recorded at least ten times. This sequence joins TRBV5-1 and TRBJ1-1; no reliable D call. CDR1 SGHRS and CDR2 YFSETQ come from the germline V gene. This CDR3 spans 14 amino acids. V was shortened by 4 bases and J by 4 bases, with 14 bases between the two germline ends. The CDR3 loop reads CASSTTAGSTEAFF. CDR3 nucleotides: TGCGCCAGCAGCACGACGGCGGGCAGCACTGAAGCTTTCTTT.

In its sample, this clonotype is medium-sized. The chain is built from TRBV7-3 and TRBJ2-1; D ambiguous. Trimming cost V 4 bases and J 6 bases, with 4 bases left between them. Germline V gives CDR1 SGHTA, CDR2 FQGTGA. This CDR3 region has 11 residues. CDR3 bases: TGTGCCAGCAGCTCGACCAATGAGCAGTTCTTC. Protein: CASSSTNEQFF.

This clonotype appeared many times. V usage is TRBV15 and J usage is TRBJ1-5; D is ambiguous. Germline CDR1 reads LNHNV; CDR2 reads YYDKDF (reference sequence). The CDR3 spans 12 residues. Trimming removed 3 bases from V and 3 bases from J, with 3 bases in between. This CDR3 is CATSRDNQPQHF. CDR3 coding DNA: TGTGCCACCAGCAGGGACAATCAGCCCCAGCATTTT. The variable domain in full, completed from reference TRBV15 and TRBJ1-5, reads DAMVIQNPRYQVTQFGKPVTLSCSQTLNHNVMYWYQQKSSQAPKLLFHYYDKDFNNEADTPDNFQSRRPNTSFCFLDIRSPGLGDTAMYLCATSRDNQPQHFGDGTRLSIL.

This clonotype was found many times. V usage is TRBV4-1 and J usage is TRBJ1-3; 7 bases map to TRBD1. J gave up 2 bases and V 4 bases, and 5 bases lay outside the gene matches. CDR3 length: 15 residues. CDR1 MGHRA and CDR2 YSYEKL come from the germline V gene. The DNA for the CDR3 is TGCGCCAGCAGCCTCGTTGACAGGGCTGGAAACACCATATATTTT. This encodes CASSLVDRAGNTIYF.

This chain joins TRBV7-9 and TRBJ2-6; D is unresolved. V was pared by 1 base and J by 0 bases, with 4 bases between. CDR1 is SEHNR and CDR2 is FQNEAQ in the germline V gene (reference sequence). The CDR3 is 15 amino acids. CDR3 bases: TGTGCCAGCAGCTTAGTCCCCTCTGGGGCCAACGTCCTGACTTTC. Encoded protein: CASSLVPSGANVLTF.

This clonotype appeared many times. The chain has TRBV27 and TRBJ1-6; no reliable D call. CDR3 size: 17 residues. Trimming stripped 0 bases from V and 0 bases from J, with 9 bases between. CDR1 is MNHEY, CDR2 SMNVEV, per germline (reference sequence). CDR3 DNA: TGTGCCAGCAGTTTATCGCCGGGTAGCTCCTATAATTCACCCCTCCACTTT. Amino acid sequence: CASSLSPGSSYNSPLHF.

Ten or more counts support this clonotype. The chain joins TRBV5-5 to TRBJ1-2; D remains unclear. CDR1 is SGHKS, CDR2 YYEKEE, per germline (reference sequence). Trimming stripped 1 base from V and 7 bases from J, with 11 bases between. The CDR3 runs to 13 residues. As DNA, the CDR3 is TGTGCCAGCAGCTTGCCCCCACTGACTGGCTACACCTTC. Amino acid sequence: CASSLPPLTGYTF. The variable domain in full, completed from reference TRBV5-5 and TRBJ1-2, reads DAGVTQSPTHLIKTRGQQVTLRCSPISGHKSVSWYQQVLGQGPQFIFQYYEKEERGRGNFPDRFSARQFPNYSSELNVNALLLGDSALYLCASSLPPLTGYTFGSGTRLTVV.

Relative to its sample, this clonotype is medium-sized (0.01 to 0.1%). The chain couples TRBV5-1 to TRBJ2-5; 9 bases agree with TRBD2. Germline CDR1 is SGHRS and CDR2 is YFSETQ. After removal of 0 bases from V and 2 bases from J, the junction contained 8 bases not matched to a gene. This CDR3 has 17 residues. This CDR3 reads CASSLAPSGINQETQYF. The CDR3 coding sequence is TGCGCCAGCAGCTTGGCCCCTAGCGGGATTAATCAAGAGACCCAGTACTTC.

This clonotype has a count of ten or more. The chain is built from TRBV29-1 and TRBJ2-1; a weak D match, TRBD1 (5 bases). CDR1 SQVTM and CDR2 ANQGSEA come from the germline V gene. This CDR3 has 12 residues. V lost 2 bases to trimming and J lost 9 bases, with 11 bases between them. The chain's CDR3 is CSVERGSAEQFF. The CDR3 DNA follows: TGCAGCGTTGAAAGGGGTTCCGCTGAGCAGTTCTTC.

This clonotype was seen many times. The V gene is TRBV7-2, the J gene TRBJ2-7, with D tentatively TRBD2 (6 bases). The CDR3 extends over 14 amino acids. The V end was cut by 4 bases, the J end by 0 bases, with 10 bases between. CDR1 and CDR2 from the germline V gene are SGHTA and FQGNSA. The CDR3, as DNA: TGTGCCAGCAGCTCCCTGGAGGGCTCCTACGAGCAGTACTTC. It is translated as CASSSLEGSYEQYF.

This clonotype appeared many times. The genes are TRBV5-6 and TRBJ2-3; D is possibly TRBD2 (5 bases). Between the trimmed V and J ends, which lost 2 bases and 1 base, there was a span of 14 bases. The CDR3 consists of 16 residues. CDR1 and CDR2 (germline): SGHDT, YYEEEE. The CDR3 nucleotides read TGTGCCAGCAGCTTTCCTCCGGGGATTGGCACAGATACGCAGTATTTT. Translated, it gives CASSFPPGIGTDTQYF.

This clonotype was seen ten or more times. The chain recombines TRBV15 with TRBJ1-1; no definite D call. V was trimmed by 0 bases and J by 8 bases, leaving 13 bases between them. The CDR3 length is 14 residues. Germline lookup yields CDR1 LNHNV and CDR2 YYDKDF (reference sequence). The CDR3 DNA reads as TGTGCCACCAGCAGAGATGGGAGGGAATCGGAAGCTTTCTTT. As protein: CATSRDGRESEAFF.

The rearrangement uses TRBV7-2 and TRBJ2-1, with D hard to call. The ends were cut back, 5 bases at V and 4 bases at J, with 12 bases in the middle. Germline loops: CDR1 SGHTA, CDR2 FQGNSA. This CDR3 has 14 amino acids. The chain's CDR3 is CASSIVPIYNEQFF. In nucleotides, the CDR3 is TGTGCCAGCAGCATAGTGCCCATATACAATGAGCAGTTCTTC.

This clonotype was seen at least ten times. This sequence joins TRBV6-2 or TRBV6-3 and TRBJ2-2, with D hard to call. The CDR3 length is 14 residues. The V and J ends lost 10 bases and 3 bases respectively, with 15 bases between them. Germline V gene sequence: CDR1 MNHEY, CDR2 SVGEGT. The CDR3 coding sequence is TGTGCCATACGACTGGCCCTATACACCGGGGAGCTGTTTTTT. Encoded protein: CAIRLALYTGELFF.